These 14 T cell receptor beta chains came from one sample sequenced in a study of blood T cells in healthy people across ages. Combining a sample-barcoded 5' primer with a J-beta primer mix, a second PCR ran for about 6 to 12 cycles. Via MiXCR, TCRdb re-called the 5' RACE reads, giving one row per CDR3 protein. Among approximately 830,000 distinct CDR3 sequences listed, approximately 59% were seen once. Sequenced material: blood. Source of these receptors: a man aged 30-40 years in good health.

In DNA, the CDR3 is TGTGCCAGCAGTCCAGGGGCGGGCACCGGGGAGCTGTTTTTT. This sequence encodes CASSPGAGTGELFF. V is TRBV28 and J is TRBJ2-2, with TRBD1 as a possible D gene (6 bases). The V end lost 5 bases, the J end lost 4 bases, and 11 bases lay between the germline ends. The CDR3 totals 14 residues. The germline CDR1 and CDR2 sequences are MDHEN and SYDVKM.

The chain couples TRBV12-3 or TRBV12-4 to TRBJ2-5, with D unclear. The CDR3 covers 14 residues. The V gene lost 6 bases and the J gene lost 2 bases, with 13 bases spanning the gap. Here the CDR3 DNA reads TGTGCCAGCAGGGCTACGACGGATCAAGAGACCCAGTACTTC. It encodes CASRATTDQETQYF.

This chain uses TRBV9 with TRBJ1-1; D uncertain. In germline, CDR1 is SGDLS, CDR2 YYNGEE. The CDR3 loop spans 13 amino acids. With 0 bases removed from V and 1 base from J, the gap between germline ends came to 4 bases. As DNA, the CDR3 is TGTGCCAGCAGCGTAGAGACGAACACTGAAGCTTTCTTT. Translating it yields CASSVETNTEAFF. The entire variable domain, with the rest obtained from reference TRBV9 and TRBJ1-1, is as follows: DSGVTQTPKHLITATGQRVTLRCSPRSGDLSVYWYQQSLDQGLQFLIQYYNGEERAKGNILERFSAQQFPDLHSELNLSSLELGDSALYFCASSVETNTEAFFGQGTRLTVV.

This chain uses TRBV7-2 with TRBJ2-4, with D unresolved. The last part of the DNA fits TRBJ2-7 better; the J call may be wrong. Germline-derived CDR1 and CDR2 are SGHTA and FQGNSA. This CDR3 is built from 13 residues. CDR3 bases: TGTGCCAGCAGCGACGGGCCTATCTACGAGCAGTACTTC. Amino acid sequence: CASSDGPIYEQYF.

There are a few counts of this clonotype. The genes are TRBV6-5 and TRBJ2-7; 7 bases map to TRBD1. This CDR3 is built from 13 residues. Germline V gives CDR1 MNHEY, CDR2 SVGAGI. Trimming removed 8 bases from V and 0 bases from J; junction bases left unmatched: 4. CDR3 coding DNA: TGTGCCAGCTTGGGGACAGCCTCCTACGAGCAGTACTTC. Encoded protein: CASLGTASYEQYF.

This clonotype appeared a few times. The chain carries TRBV5-6 and TRBJ1-2, with D uncertain. Germline V gene data show CDR1 as SGHDT and CDR2 as YYEEEE. V was pared by 4 bases and J by 1 base, with 11 bases between. This CDR3 is built from 14 residues. CDR3 sequence reads: CASSTTGVNYGYTF. The CDR3 DNA sequence: TGTGCCAGCAGCACCACCGGGGTTAACTATGGCTACACCTTC.

The V gene is TRBV6-5, the J gene TRBJ2-5, with 7 bases lining up with TRBD2. This CDR3 is built from 15 residues. Germline CDR1 is MNHEY and CDR2 is SVGAGI. V shed 5 bases, J shed 11 bases, and the junction held 17 bases outside the gene matches. Here the CDR3 reads CASSLTTGGYNEQYF. CDR3 sequence (DNA): TGTGCCAGCAGTCTAACAACGGGGGGTTACAATGAGCAGTACTTC.

This clonotype was seen ten or more times. This chain connects TRBV2 to TRBJ1-3; D ambiguous. This CDR3 region has 14 residues. Per the germline V gene, CDR1 is SNHLY and CDR2 is FYNNEI. V lost 4 bases to trimming and J lost 7 bases, with 14 bases between them. The CDR3 DNA follows: TGTGCCAGCAGTGGAGGACCCGGCGGGAACACCATATATTTT. Translated, it gives CASSGGPGGNTIYF.

The chain is built from TRBV28 and TRBJ2-7; D ambiguous. Germline lookup yields CDR1 MDHEN and CDR2 SYDVKM. V dropped 6 bases and J dropped 8 bases, with 11 bases sitting between them. This CDR3 has 11 residues. The CDR3 region is CASSASRKQYF. CDR3 in DNA: TGTGCCAGCAGCGCCTCCAGGAAGCAGTACTTC. The variable domain in full, with the rest retrieved from reference TRBV28 and TRBJ2-7, is DVKVTQSSRYLVKRTGEKVFLECVQDMDHENMFWYRQDPGLGLRLIYFSYDVKMKEKGDIPEGYSVSREKKERFSLILESASTNQTSMYLCASSASRKQYFGPGTRLTVT.

The chain recombines TRBV20-1 with TRBJ2-1; weak D call: TRBD2 (7 bases). The ends were cut back, 1 base at V and 6 bases at J, with 16 bases in the middle. Per the germline V gene, CDR1 is DFQATT and CDR2 is SNEGSKA (reference sequence). This CDR3 contains 15 residues. The chain's CDR3 is CSARVAGRGINEQFF. CDR3 bases: TGCAGTGCTAGAGTGGCAGGGAGGGGGATCAATGAGCAGTTCTTC.

The genes are TRBV4-3 and TRBJ1-6; D is unresolved. V was cut by 1 base and J by 4 bases, with 8 bases left in between. The CDR3 totals 15 residues. Germline CDR1 is LGHNA and CDR2 is YSLEER. CDR3 sequence reads: CASSQGVLYNSPLHF. The CDR3 nucleotides are TGCGCCAGCAGCCAAGGGGTACTTTATAATTCACCCCTCCACTTT.

The chain employs TRBV12-3 or TRBV12-4 and TRBJ2-7, with TRBD1 matching 10 bases. The DNA end lines up better with TRBJ2-5; the J call may be wrong. CDR3 length equals 15 residues. The CDR3 bases are TGTGCCAGCAGTTTCGGACAGGGGGTGGAAGAGACCCAGTACTTC. Translation: CASSFGQGVEETQYF.

The chain employs TRBV4-3 and TRBJ1-2, with D possibly TRBD1 on 6 matching bases. The CDR3 has 15 residues. The germline V gene has CDR1 LGHNA and CDR2 YSLEER. Deletions cut 0 bases from V and 7 bases from J, with 15 bases between. CDR3 sequence reads: CASSQDIGGRGGYTF. The CDR3, as DNA: TGCGCCAGCAGCCAAGATATAGGGGGAAGGGGTGGCTACACCTTC.

This CDR3 reads CASSYFERGDEQFF. CDR3 sequence (DNA): TGTGCCAGCAGTTACTTCGAGCGGGGGGATGAGCAGTTCTTC. The chain combines TRBV6-6 with TRBJ2-1; 9 bases fit TRBD2. Germline CDR1 and CDR2: MNHNY and SVGAGI (reference sequence). The V segment lost 1 base and the J segment 8 bases; nucleotides outside the gene matches: 3. The CDR3 is made up of 14 amino acids.